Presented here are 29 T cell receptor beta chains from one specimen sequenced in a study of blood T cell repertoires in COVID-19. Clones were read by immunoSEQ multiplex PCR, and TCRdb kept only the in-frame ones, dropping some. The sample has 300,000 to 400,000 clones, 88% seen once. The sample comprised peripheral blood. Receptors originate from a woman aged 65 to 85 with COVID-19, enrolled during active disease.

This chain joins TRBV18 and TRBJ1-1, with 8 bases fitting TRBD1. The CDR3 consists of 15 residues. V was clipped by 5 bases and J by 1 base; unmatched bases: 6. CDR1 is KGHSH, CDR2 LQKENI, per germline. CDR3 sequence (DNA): TGTGCCAGCTCATACAGGACAGGGACGAACACTGAAGCTTTCTTT. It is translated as CASSYRTGTNTEAFF.

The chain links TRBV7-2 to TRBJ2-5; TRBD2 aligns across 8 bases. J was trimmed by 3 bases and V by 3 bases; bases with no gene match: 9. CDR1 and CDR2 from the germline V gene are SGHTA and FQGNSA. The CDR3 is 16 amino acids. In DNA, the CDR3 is TGTGCCAGCAGCTTCGGGACACTCGGGGGGGAAGAGACCCAGTACTTC. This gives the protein CASSFGTLGGEETQYF.

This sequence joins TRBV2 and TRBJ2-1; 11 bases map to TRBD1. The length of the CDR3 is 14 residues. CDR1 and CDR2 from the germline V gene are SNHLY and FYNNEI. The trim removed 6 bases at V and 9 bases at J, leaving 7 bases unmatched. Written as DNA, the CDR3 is TGTGCCAGCAGGGGGACAGGGGGGCTAGCTGAGCAGTTCTTC. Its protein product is CASRGTGGLAEQFF.

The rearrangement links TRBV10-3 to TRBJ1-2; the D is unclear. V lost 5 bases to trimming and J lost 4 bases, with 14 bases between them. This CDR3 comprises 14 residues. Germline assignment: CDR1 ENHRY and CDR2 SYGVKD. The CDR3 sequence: CAISLQEGGYGYTF. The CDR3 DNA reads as TGTGCCATCAGTCTTCAGGAGGGCGGCTATGGCTACACCTTC.

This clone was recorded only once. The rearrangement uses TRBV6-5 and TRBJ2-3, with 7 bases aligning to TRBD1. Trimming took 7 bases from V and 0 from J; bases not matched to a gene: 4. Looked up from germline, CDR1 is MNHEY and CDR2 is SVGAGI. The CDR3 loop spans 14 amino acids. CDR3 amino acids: CASKYRGSTDTQYF. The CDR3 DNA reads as TGTGCCAGCAAATACAGGGGTAGCACAGATACGCAGTATTTT.

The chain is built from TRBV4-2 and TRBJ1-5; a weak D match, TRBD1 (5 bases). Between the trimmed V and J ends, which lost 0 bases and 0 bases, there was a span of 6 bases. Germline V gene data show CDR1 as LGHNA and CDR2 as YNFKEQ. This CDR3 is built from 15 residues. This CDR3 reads CASSQDQGSNQPQHF. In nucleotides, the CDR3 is TGTGCCAGCAGCCAAGACCAGGGTAGCAATCAGCCCCAGCATTTT.

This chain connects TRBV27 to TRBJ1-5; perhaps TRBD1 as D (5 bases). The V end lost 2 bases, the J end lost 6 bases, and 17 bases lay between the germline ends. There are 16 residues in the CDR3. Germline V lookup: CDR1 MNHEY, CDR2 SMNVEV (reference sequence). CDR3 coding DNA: TGTGCCAGCAGTTTAAAGGCGGCTGGGGGAGGTCAGCCCCAGCATTTT. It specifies CASSLKAAGGGQPQHF.

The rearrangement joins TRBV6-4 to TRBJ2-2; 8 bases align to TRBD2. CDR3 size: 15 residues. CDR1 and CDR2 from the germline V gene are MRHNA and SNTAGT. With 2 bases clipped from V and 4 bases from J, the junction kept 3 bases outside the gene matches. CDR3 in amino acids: CASSDRGGFTGELFF. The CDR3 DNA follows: TGTGCCAGCAGTGACCGGGGGGGCTTCACCGGGGAGCTGTTTTTT.

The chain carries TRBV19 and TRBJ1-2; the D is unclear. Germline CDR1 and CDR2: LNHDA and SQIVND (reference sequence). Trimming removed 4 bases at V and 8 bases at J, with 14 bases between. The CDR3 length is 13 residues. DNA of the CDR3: TGTGCCAGTAGTAATACTCCGAGCCGCGGCTACACCTTC. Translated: CASSNTPSRGYTF.

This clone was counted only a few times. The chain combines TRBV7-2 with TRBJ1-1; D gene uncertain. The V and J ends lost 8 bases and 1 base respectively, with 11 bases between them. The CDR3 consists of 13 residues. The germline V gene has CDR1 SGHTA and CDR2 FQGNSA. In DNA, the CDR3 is TGTGCCAGCCCCTCTAATGGGAACACTGAAGCTTTCTTT. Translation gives CASPSNGNTEAFF.

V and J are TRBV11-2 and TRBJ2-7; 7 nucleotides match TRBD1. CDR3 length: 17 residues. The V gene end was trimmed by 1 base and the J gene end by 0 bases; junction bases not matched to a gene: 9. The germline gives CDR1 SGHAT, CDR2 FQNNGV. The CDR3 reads CASSLGGSGGNSYEQYF. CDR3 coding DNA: TGTGCCAGCAGCTTAGGAGGATCAGGGGGAAACTCCTACGAGCAGTACTTC.

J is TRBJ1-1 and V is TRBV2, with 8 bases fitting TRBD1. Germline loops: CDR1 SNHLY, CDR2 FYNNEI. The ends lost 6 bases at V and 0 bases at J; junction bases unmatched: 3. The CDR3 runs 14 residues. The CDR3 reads CASRRTGMNTEAFF. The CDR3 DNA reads TGTGCCAGCAGGAGGACAGGGATGAACACTGAAGCTTTCTTT. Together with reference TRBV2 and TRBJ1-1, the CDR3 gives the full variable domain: EPEVTQTPSHQVTQMGQEVILRCVPISNHLYFYWYRQILGQKVEFLVSFYNNEISEKSEIFDDQFSVERPDGSNFTLKIRSTKLEDSAMYFCASRRTGMNTEAFFGQGTRLTVV.

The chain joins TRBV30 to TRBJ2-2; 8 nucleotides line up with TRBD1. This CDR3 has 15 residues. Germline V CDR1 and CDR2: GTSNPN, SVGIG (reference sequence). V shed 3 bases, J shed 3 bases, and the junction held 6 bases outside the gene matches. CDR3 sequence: CAWSPGGVDTGELFF. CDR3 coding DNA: TGTGCCTGGAGCCCAGGGGGCGTAGACACCGGGGAGCTGTTTTTT. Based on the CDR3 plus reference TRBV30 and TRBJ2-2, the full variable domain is SQTIHQWPATLVQPVGSPLSLECTVEGTSNPNLYWYRQAAGRGLQLLFYSVGIGQISSEVPQNLSASRPQDRQFILSSKKLLLSDSGFYLCAWSPGGVDTGELFFGEGSRLTVL.

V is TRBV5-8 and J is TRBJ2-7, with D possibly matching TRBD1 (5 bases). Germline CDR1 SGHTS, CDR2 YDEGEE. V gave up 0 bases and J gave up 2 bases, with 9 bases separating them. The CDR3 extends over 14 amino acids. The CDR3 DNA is TGTGCCAGCAGCTTGGACCAGACAGCCTACGAGCAGTACTTC. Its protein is CASSLDQTAYEQYF.

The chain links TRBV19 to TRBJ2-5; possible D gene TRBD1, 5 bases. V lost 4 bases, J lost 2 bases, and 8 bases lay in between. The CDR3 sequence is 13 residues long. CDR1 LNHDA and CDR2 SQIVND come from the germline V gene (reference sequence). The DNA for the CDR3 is TGTGCCAGTAGTACCCGACAGCAAGAGACCCAGTACTTC. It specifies CASSTRQQETQYF.

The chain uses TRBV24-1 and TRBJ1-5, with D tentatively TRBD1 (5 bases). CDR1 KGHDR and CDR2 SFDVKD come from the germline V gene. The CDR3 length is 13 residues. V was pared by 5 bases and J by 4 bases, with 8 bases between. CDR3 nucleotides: TGTGCCACCAGTGCCAGGGTAAATCAGCCCCAGCATTTT. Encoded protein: CATSARVNQPQHF.

The CDR3 loop is CASSSLESHGYTF. CDR3 bases: TGTGCCAGCAGCTCCCTAGAGTCCCATGGCTACACCTTC. This chain joins TRBV7-9 and TRBJ1-2; D is ambiguous. Germline lookup yields CDR1 SEHNR and CDR2 FQNEAQ (reference sequence). The V gene lost 4 bases and the J gene lost 6 bases, with 12 bases spanning the gap. The CDR3 length is 13 residues.

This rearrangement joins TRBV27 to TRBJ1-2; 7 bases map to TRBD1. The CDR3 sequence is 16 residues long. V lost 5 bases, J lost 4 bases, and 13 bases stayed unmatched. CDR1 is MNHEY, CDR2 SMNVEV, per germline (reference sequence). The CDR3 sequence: CASSTLDRVYGYGYTF. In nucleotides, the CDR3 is TGTGCCAGCAGTACCCTAGACAGGGTTTATGGCTATGGCTACACCTTC.

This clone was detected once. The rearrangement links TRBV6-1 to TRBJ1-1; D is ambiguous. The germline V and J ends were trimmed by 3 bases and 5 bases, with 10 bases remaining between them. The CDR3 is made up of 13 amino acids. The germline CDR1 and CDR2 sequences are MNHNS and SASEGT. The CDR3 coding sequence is TGTGCCAGCAGTGATGTGGGGAGGACTGAAGCTTTCTTT. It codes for CASSDVGRTEAFF.

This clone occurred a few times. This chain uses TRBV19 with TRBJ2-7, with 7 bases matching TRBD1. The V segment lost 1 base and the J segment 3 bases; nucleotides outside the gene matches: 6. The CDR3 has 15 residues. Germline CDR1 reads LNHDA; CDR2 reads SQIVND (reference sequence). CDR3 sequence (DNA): TGTGCCAGTAGTATAGGTTTTGGGACAGTCTACGAGCAGTACTTC. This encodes CASSIGFGTVYEQYF.

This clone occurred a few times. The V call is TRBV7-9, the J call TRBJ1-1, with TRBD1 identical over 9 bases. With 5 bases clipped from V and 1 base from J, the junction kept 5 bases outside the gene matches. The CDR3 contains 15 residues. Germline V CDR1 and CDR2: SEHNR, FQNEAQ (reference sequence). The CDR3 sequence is CASSLWDRANTEAFF. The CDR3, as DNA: TGTGCCAGCAGCCTTTGGGACAGGGCGAACACTGAAGCTTTCTTT.

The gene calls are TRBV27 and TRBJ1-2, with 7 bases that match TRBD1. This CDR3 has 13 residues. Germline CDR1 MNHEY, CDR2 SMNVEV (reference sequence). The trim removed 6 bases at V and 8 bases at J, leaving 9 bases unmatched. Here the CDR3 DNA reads TGTGCCAGCAGCACAGGGGTCTTCGGGGGCTACACCTTC. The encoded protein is CASSTGVFGGYTF.

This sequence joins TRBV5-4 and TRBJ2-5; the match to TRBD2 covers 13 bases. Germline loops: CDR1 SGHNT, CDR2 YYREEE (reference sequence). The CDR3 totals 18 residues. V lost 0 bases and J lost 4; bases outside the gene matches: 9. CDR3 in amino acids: CASSLGLQLAGGLETQYF. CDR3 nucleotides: TGTGCCAGCAGCTTGGGCCTCCAACTAGCGGGGGGGCTAGAGACCCAGTACTTC.

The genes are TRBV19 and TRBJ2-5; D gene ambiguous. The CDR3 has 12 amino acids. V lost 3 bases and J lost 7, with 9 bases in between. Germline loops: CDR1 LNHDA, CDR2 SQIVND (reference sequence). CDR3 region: CASSIPGGTQYF. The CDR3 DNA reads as TGTGCCAGTAGTATCCCCGGTGGGACCCAGTACTTC.

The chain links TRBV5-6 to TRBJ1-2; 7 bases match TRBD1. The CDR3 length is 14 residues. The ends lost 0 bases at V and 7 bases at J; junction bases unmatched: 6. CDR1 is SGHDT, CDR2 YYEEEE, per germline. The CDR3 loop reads CASSLEQGRTGYTF. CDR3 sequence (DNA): TGTGCCAGCAGCTTGGAACAGGGGAGAACTGGCTACACCTTC.

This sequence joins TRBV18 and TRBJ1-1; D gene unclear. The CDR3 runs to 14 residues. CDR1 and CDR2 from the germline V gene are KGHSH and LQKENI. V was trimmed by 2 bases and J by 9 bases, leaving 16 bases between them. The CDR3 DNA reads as TGTGCCAGCTCACCATCCTCCGAACTTCCTAAAGCTTTCTTT. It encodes CASSPSSELPKAFF.

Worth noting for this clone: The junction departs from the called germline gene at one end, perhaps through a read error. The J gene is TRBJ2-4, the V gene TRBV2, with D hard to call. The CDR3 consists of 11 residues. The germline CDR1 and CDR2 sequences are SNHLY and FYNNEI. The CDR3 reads CASTAVNIQYF. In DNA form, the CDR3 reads TGTGCAAGCACGGCGGTGAACATTCAGTACTTC. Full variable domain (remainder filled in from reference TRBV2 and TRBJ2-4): EPEVTQTPSHQVTQMGQEVILRCVPISNHLYFYWYRQILGQKVEFLVSFYNNEISEKSEIFDDQFSVERPDGSNFTLKIRSTKLEDSAMYFCASTAVNIQYFGAGTRLSVL.

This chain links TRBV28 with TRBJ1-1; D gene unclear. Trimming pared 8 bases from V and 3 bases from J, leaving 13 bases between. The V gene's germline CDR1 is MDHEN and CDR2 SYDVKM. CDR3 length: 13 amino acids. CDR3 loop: CASYWPFDTEAFF. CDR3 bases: TGTGCCAGCTATTGGCCGTTCGACACTGAAGCTTTCTTT.

The CDR3 coding sequence is TGCGCCAGCAGCCAAGATCGTAGACAAGGGGGTAGCACCGGGGAGCTGTTTTTT. This encodes CASSQDRRQGGSTGELFF. The chain has TRBV4-1 and TRBJ2-2, with a weak D call TRBD1 (6 bases). CDR1 is MGHRA and CDR2 is YSYEKL in the germline V gene. Trimming shortened V by 0 bases and J by 4 bases, and 18 bases separated the two germline ends. The CDR3 loop spans 18 amino acids.